This entry lists 3 T cell receptor beta chains sequenced from one sample in a study of PD-L1 blockade in urothelial cancer. Stated time point: pretreatment peripheral blood. Sequencing was performed with immunoSEQ multiplex PCR; in TCRdb, only in-frame clones are kept and a portion is missing. This table has under 60,000 clones, about 86% appearing once. The material sequenced was PBMCs, taken around atezolizumab (anti-PD-L1) treatment. The receptors were gathered from a man in his 70s with urothelial cancer.

J is TRBJ1-5 and V is TRBV7-2; 8 bases line up with TRBD1. CDR1 SGHTA and CDR2 FQGNSA come from the germline V gene. The length of the CDR3 is 13 residues. V shed 7 bases, J shed 6 bases, and the junction held 5 bases outside the gene matches. CDR3 DNA: TGTGCCAGCAACCAGGGGGCAAGTCAGCCCCAGCATTTT. Residues: CASNQGASQPQHF.

This rearrangement joins TRBV11-2 to TRBJ1-1; tentatively, D is TRBD1 (6 bases). Per germline, CDR1 SGHAT and CDR2 FQNNGV. Between the trimmed V and J ends, which lost 3 bases and 5 bases, there was a span of 16 bases. The CDR3 is 15 residues long. CDR3 in DNA: TGTGCCAGCAGCTTTAGAGGGGGGGCGCTGACTGAAGCTTTCTTT. It yields the protein CASSFRGGALTEAFF.

The CDR3 is CASRPEGSGTDTQYF. DNA of the CDR3: TGTGCCAGCAGGCCAGAAGGTAGCGGCACAGATACGCAGTATTTT. This chain joins TRBV6-5 and TRBJ2-3, with D tentatively TRBD2 (5 bases). V shed 6 bases and J shed 1 base, with 14 bases lying between them. There are 15 residues in the CDR3. Germline lookup yields CDR1 MNHEY and CDR2 SVGAGI.